These T cell receptor beta chains were read from a single sample in a study of cytomegalovirus exposure and HLA in healthy donors. Generated by immunoSEQ multiplex PCR, the TCRdb table keeps only in-frame clones and is missing some. Of tens of thousands of clones in the sample, approximately 80% were seen once. The material sequenced was PBMCs. The source is a female donor in good health and CMV-seronegative. The CDR3 runs from the conserved cysteine through the conserved F or W. Each record gives: CDR3 protein, J gene, V gene.

CDR3: CASSPGTGFLVSGNTIYF; J: TRBJ1-3; V: TRBV5-1
CDR3: CASRTSGGAGGQYF; J: TRBJ2-7; V: TRBV27
CDR3: CASSQEPQGASGNTIYF; J: TRBJ1-3; V: TRBV4-1
CDR3: CAWRSNYEQYF; J: NA; V: TRBV30
CDR3: CASSAGVGLGAGNTIYF; J: TRBJ1-3; V: TRBV9
CDR3: CASSTFAGQGTTYEQYF; J: TRBJ2-7; V: TRBV28
CDR3: CAISDISEAFF; J: TRBJ1-1; V: TRBV10-3
CDR3: CASSSGFLGANEKLFF; J: TRBJ1-4; V: TRBV5-1
CDR3: CASKLGGNTYEQYF; J: TRBJ2-7; V: TRBV28
CDR3: CASSLVAGQTYEQYF; J: TRBJ2-7; V: TRBV5-6
CDR3: CAISDLGTGYQPQHF; J: TRBJ1-5; V: TRBV10-3